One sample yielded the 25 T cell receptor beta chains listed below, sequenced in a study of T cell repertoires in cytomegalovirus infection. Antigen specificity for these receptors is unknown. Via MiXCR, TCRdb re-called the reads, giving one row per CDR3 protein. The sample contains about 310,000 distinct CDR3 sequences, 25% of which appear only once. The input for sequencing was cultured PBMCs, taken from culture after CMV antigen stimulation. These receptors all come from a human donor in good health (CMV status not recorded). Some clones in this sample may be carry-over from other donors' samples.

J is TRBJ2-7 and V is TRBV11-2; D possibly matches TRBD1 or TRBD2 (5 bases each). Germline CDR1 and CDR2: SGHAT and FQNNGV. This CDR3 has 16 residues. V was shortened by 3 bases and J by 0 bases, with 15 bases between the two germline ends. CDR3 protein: CASSFQPGTNSYEQYV. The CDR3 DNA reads TGTGCCAGCAGCTTCCAACCCGGGACGAACTCCTACGAGCAGTACGTC.

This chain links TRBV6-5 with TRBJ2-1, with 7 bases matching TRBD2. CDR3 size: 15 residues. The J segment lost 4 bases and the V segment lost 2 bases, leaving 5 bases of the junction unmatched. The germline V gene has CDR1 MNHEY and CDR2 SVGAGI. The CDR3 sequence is CASSYQQRGYNEQFF. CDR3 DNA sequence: TGTGCCAGCAGTTACCAGCAGCGGGGATACAATGAGCAGTTCTTC.

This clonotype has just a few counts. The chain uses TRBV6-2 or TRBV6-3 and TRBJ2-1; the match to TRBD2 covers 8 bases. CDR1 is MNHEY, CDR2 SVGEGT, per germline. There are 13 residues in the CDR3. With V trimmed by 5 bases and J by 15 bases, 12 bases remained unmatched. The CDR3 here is CASSRLATSDAFF. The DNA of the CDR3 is TGTGCCAGCAGTCGTCTCGCGACTAGCGACGCGTTCTTC.

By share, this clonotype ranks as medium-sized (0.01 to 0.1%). The chain's CDR3 is CASSLQGTSNQPQHF. CDR3 nucleotides: TGTGCCAGCAGCTTGCAGGGGACAAGCAATCAGCCCCAGCATTTT. This chain links TRBV7-2 with TRBJ1-5, with D maybe TRBD1 (6 bases). The V end was cut by 3 bases, the J end by 1 base, with 10 bases between. The germline CDR1 and CDR2 sequences are SGHTA and FQGNSA. The CDR3 runs 15 residues.

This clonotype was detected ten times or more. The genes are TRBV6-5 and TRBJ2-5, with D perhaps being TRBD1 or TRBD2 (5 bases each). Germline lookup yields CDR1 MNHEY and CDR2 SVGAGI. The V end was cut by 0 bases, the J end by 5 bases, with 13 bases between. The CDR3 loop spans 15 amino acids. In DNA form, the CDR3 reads TGTGCCAGCAGTTACTCAGTAGCCGGGACGGAGACCCAGTACTTC. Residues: CASSYSVAGTETQYF.

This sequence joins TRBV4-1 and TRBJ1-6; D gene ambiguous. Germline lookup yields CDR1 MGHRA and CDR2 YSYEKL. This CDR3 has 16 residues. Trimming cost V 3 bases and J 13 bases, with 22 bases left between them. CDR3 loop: CASSQEIIGFKSPLHF. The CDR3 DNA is TGCGCCAGCAGCCAGGAAATCATCGGGTTCAAATCCCCCCTCCACTTT.

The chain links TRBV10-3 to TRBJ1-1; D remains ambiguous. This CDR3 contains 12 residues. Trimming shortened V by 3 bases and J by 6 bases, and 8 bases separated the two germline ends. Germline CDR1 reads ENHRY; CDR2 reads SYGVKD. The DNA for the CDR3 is TGTGCCATCAGTGATATGGTGGCTGAAGCTTTCTTT. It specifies CAISDMVAEAFF.

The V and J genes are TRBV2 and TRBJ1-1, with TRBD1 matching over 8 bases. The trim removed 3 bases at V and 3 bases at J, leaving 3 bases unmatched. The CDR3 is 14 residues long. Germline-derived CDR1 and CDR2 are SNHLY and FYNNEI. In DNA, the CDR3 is TGTGCCAGCAGTGAGGACAGGGTTTACACTGAAGCTTTCTTT. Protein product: CASSEDRVYTEAFF.

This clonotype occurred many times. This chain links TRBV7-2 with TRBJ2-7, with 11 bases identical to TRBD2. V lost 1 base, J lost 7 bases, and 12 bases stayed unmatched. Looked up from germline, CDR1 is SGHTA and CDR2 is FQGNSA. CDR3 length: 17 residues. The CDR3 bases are TGTGCCAGCAGCTTAGGCCCCCAACTAGCGGGAGCCAGTGAGCAGTACTTC. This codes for CASSLGPQLAGASEQYF. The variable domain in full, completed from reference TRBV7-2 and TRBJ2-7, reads GAGVSQSPSNKVTEKGKDVELRCDPISGHTALYWYRQSLGQGLEFLIYFQGNSAPDKSGLPSDRFSAERTGGSVSTLTIQRTQQEDSAVYLCASSLGPQLAGASEQYFGPGTRLTVT.

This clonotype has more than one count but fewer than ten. CDR3 DNA: TGTGCCAGTAAAAGCGGGAGTTCCTACAATGAGCAGTTCTTC. Its protein product is CASKSGSSYNEQFF. The V gene is TRBV19, the J gene TRBJ2-1, with 8 bases identical to TRBD2. V shed 7 bases, J shed 1 base, and the junction held 3 bases outside the gene matches. The CDR3 sequence is 14 residues long. From germline, CDR1 is LNHDA and CDR2 SQIVND (reference sequence).

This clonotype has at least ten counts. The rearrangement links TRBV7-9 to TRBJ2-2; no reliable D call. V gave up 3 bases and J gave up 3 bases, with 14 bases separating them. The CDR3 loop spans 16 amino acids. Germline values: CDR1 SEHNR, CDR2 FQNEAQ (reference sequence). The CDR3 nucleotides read TGTGCCAGCAGCTTTGGCGCCGACACTCACACCGGGGAGCTGTTTTTT. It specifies CASSFGADTHTGELFF.

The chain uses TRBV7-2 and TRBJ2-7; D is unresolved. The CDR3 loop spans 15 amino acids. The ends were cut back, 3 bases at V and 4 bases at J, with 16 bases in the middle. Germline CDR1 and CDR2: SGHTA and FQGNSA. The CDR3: CASSFQQAPAYEQYV. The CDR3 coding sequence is TGTGCCAGCAGCTTTCAGCAGGCTCCGGCTTACGAGCAGTACGTC.

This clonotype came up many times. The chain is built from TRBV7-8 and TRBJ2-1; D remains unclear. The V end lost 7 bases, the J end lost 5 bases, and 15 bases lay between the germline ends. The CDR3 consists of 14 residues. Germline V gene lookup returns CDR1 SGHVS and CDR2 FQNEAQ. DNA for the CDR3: TGTGCCAGCAAAGGGAAAGAGGTCGACAATGAGCAGTTCTTC. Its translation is CASKGKEVDNEQFF.

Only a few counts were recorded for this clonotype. The CDR3 DNA follows: TGTGCCAGCAGTGAAGGGACAGGGTACAATCAGCCCCAGCATTTT. Its translation: CASSEGTGYNQPQHF. The chain joins TRBV25-1 to TRBJ1-5; 9 nucleotides align to TRBD1. CDR3 length equals 15 residues. Trimming removed 2 bases from V and 3 bases from J; junction bases left unmatched: 2. The germline CDR1 and CDR2 sequences are MGHDK and SYGVNS.

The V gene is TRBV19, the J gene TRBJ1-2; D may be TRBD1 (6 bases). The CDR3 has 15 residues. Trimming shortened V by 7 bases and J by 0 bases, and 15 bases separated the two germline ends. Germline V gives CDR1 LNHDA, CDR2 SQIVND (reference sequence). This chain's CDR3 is CASNPTGPTNYGYTF. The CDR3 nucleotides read TGTGCCAGTAATCCGACAGGTCCTACTAACTATGGCTACACCTTC.

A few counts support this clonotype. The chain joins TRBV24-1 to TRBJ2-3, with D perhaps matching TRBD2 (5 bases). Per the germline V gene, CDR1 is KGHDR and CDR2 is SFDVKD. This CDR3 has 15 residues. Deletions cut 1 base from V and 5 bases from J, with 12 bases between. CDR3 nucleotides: TGTGCCACCAGTGATTTCCGAAACGGGGAAGATACGCAGTATTTT. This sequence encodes CATSDFRNGEDTQYF.

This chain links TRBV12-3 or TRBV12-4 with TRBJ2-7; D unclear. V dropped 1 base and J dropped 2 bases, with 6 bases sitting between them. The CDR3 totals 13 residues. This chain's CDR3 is CASSLGDPYEQYV. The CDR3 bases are TGTGCCAGCAGTTTAGGGGATCCCTACGAGCAGTACGTC.

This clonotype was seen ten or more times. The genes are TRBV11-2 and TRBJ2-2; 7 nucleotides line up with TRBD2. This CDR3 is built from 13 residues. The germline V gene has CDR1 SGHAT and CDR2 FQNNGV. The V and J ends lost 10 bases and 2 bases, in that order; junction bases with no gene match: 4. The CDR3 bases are TGTGCCACCAAAGCGGGAAACACCGGGGAGCTGTTTTTT. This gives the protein CATKAGNTGELFF. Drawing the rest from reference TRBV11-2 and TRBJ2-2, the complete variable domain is EAGVAQSPRYKIIEKRQSVAFWCNPISGHATLYWYQQILGQGPKLLIQFQNNGVVDDSQLPKDRFSAERLKGVDSTLKIQPAKLEDSAVYLCATKAGNTGELFFGEGSRLTVL.

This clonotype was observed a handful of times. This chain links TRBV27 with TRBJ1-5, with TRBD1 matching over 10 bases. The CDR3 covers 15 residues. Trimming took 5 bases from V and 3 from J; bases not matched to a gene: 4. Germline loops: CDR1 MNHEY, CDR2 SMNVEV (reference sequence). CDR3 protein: CASSDRGRDNQPQHF. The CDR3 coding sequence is TGTGCCAGCAGTGACAGGGGGCGCGACAATCAGCCCCAGCATTTT.

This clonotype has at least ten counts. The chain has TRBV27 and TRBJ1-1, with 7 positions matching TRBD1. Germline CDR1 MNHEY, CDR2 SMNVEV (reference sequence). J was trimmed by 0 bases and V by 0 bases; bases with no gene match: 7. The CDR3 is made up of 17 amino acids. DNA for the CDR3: TGTGCCAGCAGTTTATCGTACTACAGGGGAATGAACACTGAAGCTTTCTTT. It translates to CASSLSYYRGMNTEAFF.

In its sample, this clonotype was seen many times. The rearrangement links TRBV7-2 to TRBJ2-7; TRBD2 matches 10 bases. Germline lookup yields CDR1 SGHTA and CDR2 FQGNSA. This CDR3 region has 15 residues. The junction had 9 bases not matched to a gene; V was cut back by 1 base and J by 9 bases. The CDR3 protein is CASSLDPLAGRPQYF. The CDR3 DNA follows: TGTGCCAGCAGCTTAGATCCACTAGCGGGACGTCCGCAGTACTTC.

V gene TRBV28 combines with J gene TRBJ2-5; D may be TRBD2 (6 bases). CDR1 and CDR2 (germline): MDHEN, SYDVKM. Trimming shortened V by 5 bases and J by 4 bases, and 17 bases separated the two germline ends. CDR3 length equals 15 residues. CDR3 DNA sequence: TGTGCCAGCAGTCTGGTGGGGGAGGAGGTAGAGACCCAGTACTTC. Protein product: CASSLVGEEVETQYF.

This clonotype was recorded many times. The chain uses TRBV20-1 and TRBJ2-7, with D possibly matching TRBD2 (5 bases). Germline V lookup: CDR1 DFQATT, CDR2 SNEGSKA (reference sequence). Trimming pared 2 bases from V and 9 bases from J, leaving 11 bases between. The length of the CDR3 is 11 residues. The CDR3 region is CSARTKRRQYF. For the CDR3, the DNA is TGCAGTGCTAGAACAAAGCGGAGGCAGTACTTC.

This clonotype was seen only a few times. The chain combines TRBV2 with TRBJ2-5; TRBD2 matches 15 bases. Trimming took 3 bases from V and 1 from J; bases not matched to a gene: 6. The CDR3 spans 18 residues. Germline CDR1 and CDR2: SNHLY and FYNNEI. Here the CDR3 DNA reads TGTGCCAGCAGTGAGGGGGGACTAGCGGGAGGTTTCCAAGAGACCCAGTACTTC. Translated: CASSEGGLAGGFQETQYF.

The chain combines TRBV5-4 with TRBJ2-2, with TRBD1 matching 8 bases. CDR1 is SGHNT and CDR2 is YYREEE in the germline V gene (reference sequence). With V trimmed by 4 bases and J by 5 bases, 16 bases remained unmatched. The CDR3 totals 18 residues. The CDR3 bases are TGTGCCAGCAGCCACGCCGGGACAGGCTCTAGGGTGACCGGGGAGCTGTTTTTT. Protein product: CASSHAGTGSRVTGELFF.